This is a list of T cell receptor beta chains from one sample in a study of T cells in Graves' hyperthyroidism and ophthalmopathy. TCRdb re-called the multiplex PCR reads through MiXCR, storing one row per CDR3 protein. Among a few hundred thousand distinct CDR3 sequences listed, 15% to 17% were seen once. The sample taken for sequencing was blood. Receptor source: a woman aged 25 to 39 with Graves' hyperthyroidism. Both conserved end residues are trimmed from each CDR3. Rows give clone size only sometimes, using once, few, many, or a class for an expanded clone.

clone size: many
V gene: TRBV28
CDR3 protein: ASAASGEKLF

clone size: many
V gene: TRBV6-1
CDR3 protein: ASSVTGDNQPQH

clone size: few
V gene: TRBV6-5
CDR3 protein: ASSYEGLTTDTQY

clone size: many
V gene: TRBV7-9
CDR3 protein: ASSLGVYTGELF

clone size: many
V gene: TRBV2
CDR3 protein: ASNVYGYT

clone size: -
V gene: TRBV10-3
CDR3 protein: AISDDAVQMPGELF

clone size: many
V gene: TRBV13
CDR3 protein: ASSPRLTDTQY

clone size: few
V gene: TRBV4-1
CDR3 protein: ASSQNRKLF

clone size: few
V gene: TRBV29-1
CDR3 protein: SVEDAGNIQY

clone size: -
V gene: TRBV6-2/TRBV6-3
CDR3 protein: ASTSPGTGNGYT

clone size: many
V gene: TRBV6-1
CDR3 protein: ATRGSLMNQPQH

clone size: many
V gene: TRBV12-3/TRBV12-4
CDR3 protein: ASSLRAEQY

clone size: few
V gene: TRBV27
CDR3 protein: ASRVRGQGAKGVPYSNQPQH

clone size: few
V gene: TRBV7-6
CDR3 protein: ASSLGAREPEQY

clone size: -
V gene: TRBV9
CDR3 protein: ASSVSVGLAGRGQETQY

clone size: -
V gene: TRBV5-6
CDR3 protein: ASSFDGAGSYEQY

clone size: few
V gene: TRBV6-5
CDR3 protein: ASSYNRLTNEKLF

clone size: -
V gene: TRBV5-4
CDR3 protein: ASSLGSGVGGELF

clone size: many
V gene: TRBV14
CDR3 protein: ASSQRQGSYNEQF

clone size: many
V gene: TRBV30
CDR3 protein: AWSGTPTNEKLF

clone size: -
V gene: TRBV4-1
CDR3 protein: ASSQVGNSGNTIY

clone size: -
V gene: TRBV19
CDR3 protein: ASVGGADTQY

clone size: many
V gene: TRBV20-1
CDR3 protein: SAPTSGIRWEQF

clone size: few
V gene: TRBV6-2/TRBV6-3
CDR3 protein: ASSGGGDSGNTIY

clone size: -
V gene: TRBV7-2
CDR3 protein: ASSLEAGFNNEQF

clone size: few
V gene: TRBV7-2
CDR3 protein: ASSLAWQGRSTNERLF

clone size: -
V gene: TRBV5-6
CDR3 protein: ASSSPQRGRNQPQH

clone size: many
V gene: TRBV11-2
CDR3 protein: ASSLAGLAGQETQY

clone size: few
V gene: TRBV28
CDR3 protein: ASGEATETQY

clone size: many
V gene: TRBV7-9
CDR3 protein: ASSLSHPGDEQY

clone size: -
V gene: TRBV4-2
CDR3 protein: ASSQDPKSTDTQY

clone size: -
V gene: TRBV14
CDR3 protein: ASSQGWRSSYEQY

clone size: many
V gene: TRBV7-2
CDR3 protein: ASSLTHLYNSPLH

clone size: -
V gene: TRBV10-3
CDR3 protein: AISDPSGRASGDNEQF

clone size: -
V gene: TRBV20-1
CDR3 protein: SARDAGTSGAYQETQY

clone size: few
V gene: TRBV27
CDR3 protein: ASSLVPTYGYT

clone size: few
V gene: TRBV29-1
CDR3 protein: SVVSPTPTDTQY

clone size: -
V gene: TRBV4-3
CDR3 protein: ASSQEALAASTDTQY

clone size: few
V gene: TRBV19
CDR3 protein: ASSITDYHNEQF

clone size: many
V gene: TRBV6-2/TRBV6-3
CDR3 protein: ASSRSVTQY

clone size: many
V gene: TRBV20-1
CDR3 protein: SAREPSGGVHTQY

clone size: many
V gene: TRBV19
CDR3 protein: ASSPELDRNEQF

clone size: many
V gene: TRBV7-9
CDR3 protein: ASSSRLARSIDTQY

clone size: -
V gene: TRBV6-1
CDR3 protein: ASSVGTGWIEQF

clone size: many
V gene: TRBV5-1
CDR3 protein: ASSFPGVNYGYT

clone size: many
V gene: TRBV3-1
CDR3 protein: ASSQGASGSYNEQF

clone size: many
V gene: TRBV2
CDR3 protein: ARRQGARNTEAF

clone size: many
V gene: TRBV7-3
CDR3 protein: ASSFTRDSREF

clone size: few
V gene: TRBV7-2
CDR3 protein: ASSRLPGQGALYESYGYT

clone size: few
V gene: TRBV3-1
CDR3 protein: ASSQRTELYEQY

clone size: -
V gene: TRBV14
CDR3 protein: ASSRGQGSSIQY

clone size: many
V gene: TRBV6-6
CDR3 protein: ASSYKRESYEQY

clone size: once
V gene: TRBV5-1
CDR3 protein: ASSLDLAGVYEQY

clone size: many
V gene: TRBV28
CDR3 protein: ASSFRGGGENIQY

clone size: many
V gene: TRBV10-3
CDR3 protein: AISERQGRYEQY

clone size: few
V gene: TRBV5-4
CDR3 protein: ASSWRIRFGQPQH